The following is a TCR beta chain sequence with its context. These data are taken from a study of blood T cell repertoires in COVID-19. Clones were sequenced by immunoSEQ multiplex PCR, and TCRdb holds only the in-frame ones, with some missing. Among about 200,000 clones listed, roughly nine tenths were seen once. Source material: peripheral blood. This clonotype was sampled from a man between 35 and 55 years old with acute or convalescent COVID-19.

The CDR3, as DNA: TGTGCCAGCAGCGGTAGCGGGAGGGCCACTGAGCAGTTCTTC. Its translation is CASSGSGRATEQFF. V usage is TRBV6-2 or TRBV6-3 and J usage is TRBJ2-1, with TRBD2 identical over 11 bases. The CDR3 is 14 residues long. Germline loops: CDR1 MNHEY, CDR2 SVGEGT. Trimming took 6 bases from V and 9 from J; bases not matched to a gene: 7.